These T cell receptor beta chains were read from a single sample in a study of T cell responses to AZD1222 COVID-19 vaccine. Profiling relied on immunoSEQ multiplex PCR, and the TCRdb table lists in-frame clones only, not all of them. The data contain 150,000 to 200,000 clones, roughly 92% of them seen just once; the ten biggest clones take up approximately 1.3%. The sample consisted of peripheral blood, taken on day 0 of AZD1222 vaccination. Receptors were obtained from an adult in good health. The CDR3 runs from the conserved cysteine through the conserved F or W. D genes are given only for firm matches. Clone size is stated in some rows and not others, as once, few, many or a class when expanded.

CDR3: CASGQPSWGYTF
DNA: TGTGCTAGTGGTCAACCTTCCTGGGGCTACACCTTC
V: TRBV12-5
D: .
size: .
J: TRBJ1-2

CDR3: CAGANDGSYNEQFF
DNA: TGTGCCGGGGCAAACGACGGGTCCTACAATGAGCAGTTCTTC
V: TRBV10-3
D: .
size: .
J: TRBJ2-1

CDR3: CSARDRMDQPQHF
DNA: TGCAGCGCCCGCGACAGGATGGATCAGCCCCAGCATTTT
V: TRBV29-1
D: .
size: .
J: TRBJ1-5

CDR3: CASSQDGETGTLSYEQYF
DNA: TGTGCCAGCAGCCAAGATGGGGAGACCGGGACTCTCTCCTACGAGCAGTACTTC
V: TRBV3-1/TRBV3-2
D: .
size: .
J: TRBJ2-7

CDR3: CASNPEQGNNQPQHF
DNA: TGTGCCAGCAATCCGGAACAGGGGAACAATCAGCCCCAGCATTTT
V: TRBV2
D: TRBD1
size: .
J: TRBJ1-5

CDR3: CASSLSTGGYGYTF
DNA: TGTGCCAGTAGTCTATCGACAGGGGGCTATGGCTACACCTTC
V: TRBV19
D: TRBD1
size: .
J: TRBJ1-2

CDR3: CASSLGQSNQPQHF
DNA: TGTGCCAGCAGCTTAGGGCAGAGCAATCAGCCCCAGCATTTT
V: TRBV7-9
D: .
size: .
J: TRBJ1-5

CDR3: CASSFGQGASEAFF
DNA: TGTGCCAGCAGTTTTGGTCAGGGGGCCAGTGAAGCTTTCTTT
V: TRBV28
D: TRBD1
size: .
J: TRBJ1-1

CDR3: CASSPSGGDQPQHF
DNA: TGTGCCAGCTCACCCTCCGGGGGAGATCAGCCCCAGCATTTT
V: TRBV18
D: .
size: .
J: TRBJ1-5

CDR3: CASSAYGRGGTGNEKLFF
DNA: TGTGCCAGCAGCGCGTATGGGAGAGGGGGGACAGGGAACGAAAAACTGTTTTTT
V: TRBV9
D: TRBD1
size: .
J: TRBJ1-4

CDR3: CASSISDLIMNTEAFF
DNA: TGTGCCAGTAGTATCTCGGACCTTATAATGAACACTGAAGCTTTCTTT
V: TRBV19
D: .
size: once
J: TRBJ1-1

CDR3: CAGADGYTF
DNA: TGTGCCGGGGCGGATGGCTACACCTTC
V: TRBV9
D: .
size: .
J: TRBJ1-2

CDR3: CASSIIVSGYNEQFF
DNA: TGTGCCAGTAGTATAATAGTTAGCGGGTACAATGAGCAGTTCTTC
V: TRBV19
D: TRBD2
size: .
J: TRBJ2-1

CDR3: CASTQTGPYDTEAFF
DNA: TGTGCCAGCACCCAAACAGGGCCCTATGACACTGAAGCTTTCTTT
V: TRBV6-5
D: .
size: .
J: TRBJ1-1

CDR3: CASSSGLFSYNSPLHF
DNA: TGTGCCAGCAGTTCAGGCCTCTTCTCCTATAATTCACCCCTCCACTTT
V: TRBV7-9
D: .
size: .
J: TRBJ1-6

CDR3: CASRRTGTSRPNYGYTF
DNA: TGTGCCAGCAGAAGAACAGGGACGTCCCGCCCCAACTATGGCTACACCTTC
V: TRBV5-4
D: .
size: .
J: TRBJ1-2

CDR3: CANAPQGSPNNEQFF
DNA: TGTGCCAACGCCCCACAGGGGAGCCCCAACAATGAGCAGTTCTTC
V: TRBV28
D: TRBD1
size: .
J: TRBJ2-1

CDR3: CASSVQEGETQYF
DNA: TGTGCCAGCAGCGTCCAGGAAGGGGAGACCCAGTACTTC
V: TRBV9
D: .
size: .
J: TRBJ2-5

CDR3: CASSVGYGYTF
DNA: TGTGCCAGCAGCGTAGGCTATGGCTACACCTTC
V: TRBV9
D: .
size: .
J: TRBJ1-2

CDR3: CASSYQASYNEQFF
DNA: TGCGCCAGCAGCTACCAGGCCTCCTACAATGAGCAGTTCTTC
V: TRBV5-1
D: .
size: .
J: TRBJ2-1

CDR3: CASSPRTSGQETQYF
DNA: TGTGCCAGCTCACCCCGGACTAGCGGGCAAGAGACCCAGTACTTC
V: TRBV5-4
D: TRBD2
size: once
J: TRBJ2-5

CDR3: CASRSTSGSYNEQFF
DNA: TGTGCCAGCAGATCTACTAGCGGATCCTACAATGAGCAGTTCTTC
V: TRBV6-5
D: TRBD2
size: .
J: TRBJ2-1

CDR3: CASSGDTQYF
DNA: TGTGCCAGCAGCGGAGATACGCAGTATTTT
V: TRBV9
D: .
size: .
J: TRBJ2-3

CDR3: CASSSDILNTEAFF
DNA: TGTGCCAGCAGCTCGGACATACTGAACACTGAAGCTTTCTTT
V: TRBV5-6
D: .
size: .
J: TRBJ1-1

CDR3: CASSAGRGAYSNQPQHF
DNA: TGTGCCAGCAGCGCAGGGCGGGGGGCCTATAGCAATCAGCCCCAGCATTTT
V: TRBV27
D: .
size: .
J: TRBJ1-5

CDR3: CASSQEVTTGPSEAFF
DNA: TGTGCCAGCAGCCAAGAGGTTACCACAGGGCCCTCTGAAGCTTTCTTT
V: TRBV3-1/TRBV3-2
D: .
size: .
J: TRBJ1-1

CDR3: CASRVSSGGTDTQYF
DNA: TGTGCCAGCAGGGTATCTAGCGGGGGAACAGATACGCAGTATTTT
V: TRBV3-1/TRBV3-2
D: TRBD2
size: .
J: TRBJ2-3